The T cell receptor beta chain described here comes from a study of cytotoxic CD8 clonotypes in ibrutinib-treated CLL. Clones were sequenced by immunoSEQ multiplex PCR, and TCRdb holds only the in-frame ones, with some missing. The sample carries about 40,000 clones, just over 70% recorded once. Germline-derived CDR1 and CDR2 are MGHDK and SYGVNS. Between the trimmed V and J ends, which lost 3 bases and 4 bases, there was a span of 13 bases. The CDR3 spans 15 residues. The sequenced sample was PBMCs, obtained at disease progression, from a patient treated with ibrutinib. The chain carries TRBV25-1 and TRBJ2-1, with a weak D call TRBD2 (6 bases). The receptor comes from a human donor with chronic lymphocytic leukemia. The CDR3 is CASSDPGLPYNEQFF. In DNA, the CDR3 is TGTGCCAGCAGTGATCCGGGACTTCCATACAATGAGCAGTTCTTC.